This T cell receptor beta chain was captured by sequencing in a study of technical replicates of blood from a few donors. Data came from immunoSEQ multiplex PCR; TCRdb stores just in-frame clones and leaves some out. The sample lists 80,000 to 100,000 clones, approximately 95% occurring once. The V and J ends lost 2 bases and 1 base respectively, with 8 bases between them. CDR1 and CDR2 from the germline V gene are MNHEY and SMNVEV (reference sequence). The CDR3 sequence is 14 residues long. Sample: T cells isolated from PBMCs. The rearrangement uses TRBV27 and TRBJ1-1; no definite D call. This TCR came from a human donor in good health. The CDR3 DNA is TGTGCCAGCAGTTTAGTGGCGGGGAACACTGAAGCTTTCTTT. Its protein product is CASSLVAGNTEAFF.